The clone carrying this T cell receptor beta chain occurred once. Germline is not matched at one junction end, which may reflect a read error. The data derive from a study of blood T cell repertoires in COVID-19. Per the authors' pipeline: From reference gene primer amplification, estimates of nucleated cell counts were derived. Measured with immunoSEQ multiplex PCR; TCRdb has only the in-frame clones, and not every one. That table supplies the V and J calls and clone size; D and trimming were determined from the DNA. Of 80,000 or so clones in the sample, roughly 86% were seen once. The CDR3 covers 14 residues. Germline V CDR1 and CDR2: MDHEN, SYDVKM.

The specimen sequenced was peripheral blood. The receptor was derived from a woman in her fifties or sixties with acute or convalescent COVID-19. V usage is TRBV28 and J usage is TRBJ1-1; 7 bases match TRBD1. DNA of the CDR3: TGTGCCACCTTTTTTCAGGGGGGCGCTCCCCAAGGGGACTTT. Residues: CATFFQGGAPQGDF.